This entry concerns a single T cell receptor (beta chain). Its antigen is not known. The repertoire was sequenced with immunoSEQ multiplex PCR; TCRdb's copy has only in-frame clones and lacks some. This sample has 180,000 or so clones; around 95% occur once, and the top ten carry approximately 0.69%. The data derive from a study of T cell responses to AZD1222 COVID-19 vaccine. Overall study findings and caveats: AZD1222 recipients seropositive at baseline numbered only five to seven. There were vaccine-associated CD4 TCRs across spike, dominant at 160-218 and 743-854. Females outnumbered males among donors, who were mostly white British; clonal diversity was possibly underestimated. Spike-specific TCR breadth and depth rose after two AZD1222 doses.

Germline V gene data show CDR1 as LNHDA and CDR2 as SQIVND (reference sequence). V lost 6 bases and J lost 2; bases outside the gene matches: 3. This CDR3 spans 13 amino acids. J is TRBJ2-7 and V is TRBV19, with 8 bases aligning to TRBD1. This TCR derives from an adult in good health. The sequencing here drew on peripheral blood, taken on day 0 of AZD1222 vaccination. The CDR3 protein is CASSDRGAYEQYF. In DNA form, the CDR3 reads TGTGCCAGTAGCGACAGGGGTGCCTACGAGCAGTACTTC. Using reference TRBV19 and TRBJ2-7 for the parts outside the CDR3, the full variable domain is DGGITQSPKYLFRKEGQNVTLSCEQNLNHDAMYWYRQDPGQGLRLIYYSQIVNDFQKGDIAEGYSVSREKKESFPLTVTSAQKNPTAFYLCASSDRGAYEQYFGPGTRLTVT.